This T cell receptor (beta chain) is drawn from a study of T cell changes during pregnancy in multiple sclerosis. The germline gives CDR1 SGHDT, CDR2 YYEEEE. The length of the CDR3 is 13 residues. J was trimmed by 7 bases and V by 3 bases; bases with no gene match: 2. The protocol was immunoSEQ multiplex PCR, while the TCRdb copy is restricted to in-frame clones and leaves out a portion. The table shows tens of thousands of clones, with more than 90% occurring only once. The specimen comprised CD8+ T cells from peripheral blood mononuclear cells, sampled before pregnancy. The source is a female donor with multiple sclerosis, enrolled in a pregnancy study. This chain uses TRBV5-6 with TRBJ1-2, with 11 bases matching TRBD1. CDR3 residues: CASSSGTGGGYTF. CDR3 nucleotide sequence: TGTGCCAGCAGCTCCGGGACAGGGGGTGGCTACACCTTC.